These 3 T cell receptor beta chains were all obtained from the same sample, sequenced in a study of cytomegalovirus exposure and HLA in healthy donors. A multiplex PCR was run with 60 Vbeta primers and 13 Jbeta primers. Only in-frame clones appear in the TCRdb table, and some are missing; sequencing was by immunoSEQ multiplex PCR. Of about 270,000 clones in the sample, roughly 88% were seen once. Sequencing used PBMCs. The receptors come from a man aged 40-50 years in good health and CMV-seropositive.

The chain has TRBV7-8 and TRBJ1-1, with unresolved D. The CDR3 has 17 amino acids. V dropped 5 bases and J dropped 4 bases, with 23 bases sitting between them. The germline V gene has CDR1 SGHVS and CDR2 FQNEAQ. The chain's CDR3 is CASSVAPLRLLSTEAFF. As DNA, the CDR3 is TGTGCCAGCAGCGTGGCCCCCCTCAGGTTGTTAAGCACTGAAGCTTTCTTT.

The V and J genes are TRBV2 and TRBJ1-1; D may be TRBD1 (6 bases). Germline V gene lookup returns CDR1 SNHLY and CDR2 FYNNEI. The CDR3 runs to 17 residues. V was shortened by 2 bases and J by 0 bases, with 16 bases between the two germline ends. The CDR3 coding sequence is TGTGCCAGCAGTGAATTGGGACATACTAACATGAACACTGAAGCTTTCTTT. Protein: CASSELGHTNMNTEAFF.

The chain carries TRBV28 and TRBJ2-7; 11 bases match TRBD2. Germline lookup yields CDR1 MDHEN and CDR2 SYDVKM. CDR3 size: 14 residues. V lost 8 bases to trimming and J lost 5 bases; unmatched junction nucleotides: 8. The CDR3 region is CASGVLAGVNEQYF. In DNA, the CDR3 is TGTGCCAGCGGAGTACTAGCGGGAGTAAACGAGCAGTACTTC.